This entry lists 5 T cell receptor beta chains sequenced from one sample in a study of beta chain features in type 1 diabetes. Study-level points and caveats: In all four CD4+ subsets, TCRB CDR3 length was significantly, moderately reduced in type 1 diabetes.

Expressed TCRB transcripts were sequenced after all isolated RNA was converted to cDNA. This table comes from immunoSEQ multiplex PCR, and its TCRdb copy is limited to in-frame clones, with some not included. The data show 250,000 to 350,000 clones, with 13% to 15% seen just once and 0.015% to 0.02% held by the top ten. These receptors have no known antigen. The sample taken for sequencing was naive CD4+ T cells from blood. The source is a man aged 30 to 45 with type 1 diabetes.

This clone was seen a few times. The CDR3 sequence is CASSYIGTGELFF. The CDR3 bases are TGTGCCAGCAGCTACATCGGGACCGGGGAGCTGTTTTTT. This chain links TRBV7-3 with TRBJ2-2; the D is unclear. This CDR3 is built from 13 residues. V dropped 4 bases and J dropped 5 bases, with 8 bases sitting between them. The germline gives CDR1 SGHTA, CDR2 FQGTGA.

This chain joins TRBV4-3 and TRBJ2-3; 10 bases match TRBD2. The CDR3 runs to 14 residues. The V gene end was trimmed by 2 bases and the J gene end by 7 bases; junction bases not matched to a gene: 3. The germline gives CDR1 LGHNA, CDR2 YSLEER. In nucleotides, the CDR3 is TGCGCCAGCAGCCAAATGACTAGCGGGCATACGCAGTATTTT. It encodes CASSQMTSGHTQYF.

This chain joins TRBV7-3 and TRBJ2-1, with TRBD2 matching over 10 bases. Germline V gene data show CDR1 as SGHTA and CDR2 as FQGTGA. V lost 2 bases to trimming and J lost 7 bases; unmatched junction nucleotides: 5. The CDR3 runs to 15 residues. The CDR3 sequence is CASSLGAGGSNEQFF. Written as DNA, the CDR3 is TGTGCCAGCAGCTTAGGAGCGGGAGGGAGTAATGAGCAGTTCTTC.

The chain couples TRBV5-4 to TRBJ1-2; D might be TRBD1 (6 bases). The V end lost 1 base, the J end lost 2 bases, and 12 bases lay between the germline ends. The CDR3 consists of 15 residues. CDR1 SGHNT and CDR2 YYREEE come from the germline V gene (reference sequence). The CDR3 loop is CASSLPAGTNYGYTF. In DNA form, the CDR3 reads TGTGCCAGCAGCTTGCCAGCAGGGACAAACTATGGCTACACCTTC.

The CDR3 DNA reads TGTGCCAGCAGCGTCCCCCAGAGACTAGCGGGAGTGGTAGAGACCCAGTACTTC. Its translation is CASSVPQRLAGVVETQYF. This chain uses TRBV7-8 with TRBJ2-5, with 12 bases matching TRBD2. The CDR3 is 18 amino acids. Germline values: CDR1 SGHVS, CDR2 FQNEAQ. Trimming at V came to 5 bases and at J to 4 bases, leaving 14 bases not matched to a gene.